This record covers a single T cell receptor (beta chain). Its specificity is not known. This sample was included in a study of cytomegalovirus exposure and HLA in healthy donors. The PCR had 60 Vbeta and 13 Jbeta primers. Profiled with immunoSEQ multiplex PCR; TCRdb holds only in-frame clones, not every one. The sample contains some 190,000 clones, around 80% of which appear only once. From germline, CDR1 is LNHDA and CDR2 SQIVND (reference sequence). V was pared by 7 bases and J by 5 bases, with 20 bases between. The CDR3 consists of 15 residues. General study points: A later analysis reportedly found fewer N-insertions in an Asian-associated ancestry cluster than the roughly 670-donor mean. Per a prior analysis, the majority of TCR beta V segments were productive roughly 90% or roughly 30% of the time. Later analysis identified a missense DCLRE1C variant that was linked to TCR beta V- and J-gene trimming.

The chain couples TRBV19 to TRBJ2-5; D possibly corresponds to TRBD2 (6 bases). This TCR derives from a man in his forties or fifties in good health and CMV-seronegative. The sequenced material came from PBMCs. Here the CDR3 DNA reads TGTGCCAGTAATTTAGGGCGGGATCATCGGGAGACCCAGTACTTC. Translated: CASNLGRDHRETQYF.